The entry below gives a single TCR beta chain sequence along with its context. Its antigen is currently unknown. This record belongs to a study of CXCR3-negative and CXCR3-positive naive CD8 T cells. General observations from the study: Diversity proved comparably high across both naive subsets and much lower in memory CD8+ cells. Both naive subsets, CXCR3-negative and CXCR3-positive, displayed similar TRBV-TRBJ usage, unlike memory cells.

The study made its TRB cDNA libraries by 5' RACE, adding UMI labels. TCRdb re-called the 5' RACE reads, yielding one record per CDR3 amino acid sequence without DNA. This table holds roughly 45,000 distinct CDR3 sequences. Investigators sorted each CD8+ T cell subset in triplicate, taking under 350,000 cells each time. Naive CD8+ T cells showed a CD45RO-CCR7+CD27+CD95- phenotype. This TCR came from a human donor in good health. Some clones in this sample may be carry-over from other donors' samples. Sequenced input: naive CXCR3- CD8+ T cells from blood. Subset noted: CD45RO-CCR7+CD27+CD95- naive CD8+ T cells lacking CXCR3 (TNR3-).

CDR3 loop: CASSTGLAREQYF. The chain is built from TRBV7-2 and TRBJ2-7; the TRBD2 assignment by TCRdb is unverifiable without DNA. Per the germline V gene, CDR1 is SGHTA and CDR2 is FQGNSA. CDR3 length equals 13 residues. The full variable domain, completed using reference TRBV7-2 and TRBJ2-7, is GAGVSQSPSNKVTEKGKDVELRCDPISGHTALYWYRQSLGQGLEFLIYFQGNSAPDKSGLPSDRFSAERTGGSVSTLTIQRTQQEDSAVYLCASSTGLAREQYFGPGTRLTVT.